The T cell receptor (beta chain) under discussion was sequenced for a study of human T cells and chemical hapten exposure. The study's findings and limits: Unchanged with DPC sensitization were TCRs above 1 in 1000 frequency.

Documented time point: pre-sensitization, week 0. Regarding treatment: therapeutic diphenylcyclopropenone sensitization with weekly scalp DPC. This clonotype was detected a few times. What it binds is unknown. TCRdb independently ran MiXCR on the RACE reads; one entry per CDR3 protein. Here the sample spans some 400,000 distinct CDR3 sequences, more than 4.5% being singletons. The sample was whole blood, taken in connection with sensitization to the hapten diphenylcyclopropenone (DPC). This clonotype was obtained from a woman between 50 and 59 years old with alopecia areata. Some clones in this sample may be carry-over from other donors' samples.

The CDR3 is CSAETDIYGYTF. As DNA, the CDR3 is TGCAGTGCGGAGACAGATATCTATGGCTACACCTTC. This chain connects TRBV20-1 to TRBJ1-2; TRBD1 is a possible D gene (5 bases). Germline V CDR1 and CDR2: DFQATT, SNEGSKA (reference sequence). This CDR3 has 12 amino acids. Between the trimmed V and J ends, which lost 6 bases and 4 bases, there was a span of 12 bases.